A single sample is the source of the 20 T cell receptor beta chains below, sequenced in a study of stem cell transplantation in POMP-related autoinflammatory disease. TCRdb keeps only in-frame clones here, not all; method: immunoSEQ multiplex PCR. The profile shows approximately 23,000 clones, about 81% of them singletons. Sample: CD4+ T cells from PBMCs, taken before stem cell transplantation. These receptor sequences come from a human donor with POMP-related autoinflammation and immune dysregulation (PRAID).

V and J are TRBV7-6 and TRBJ2-3; a weak D match, TRBD1 (6 bases). The germline CDR1 and CDR2 sequences are SGHVS and FNYEAQ. This CDR3 contains 13 residues. Trimming took 5 bases from V and 5 from J, leaving 11 bases between them. As DNA, the CDR3 is TGTGCCAGCAGCACCACAGGGAGAGATACGCAGTATTTT. This encodes CASSTTGRDTQYF. The variable domain in full, completed from reference TRBV7-6 and TRBJ2-3, reads GAGVSQSPRYKVTKRGQDVALRCDPISGHVSLYWYRQALGQGPEFLTYFNYEAQQDKSGLPNDRFSAERPEGSISTLTIQRTEQRDSAMYRCASSTTGRDTQYFGPGTRLTVL.

The chain joins TRBV5-4 to TRBJ2-1; either TRBD1 or TRBD2 may fit D (5 bases each). CDR3 length: 15 amino acids. The V and J ends lost 0 bases and 5 bases respectively, with 12 bases between them. Germline V gene data show CDR1 as SGHNT and CDR2 as YYREEE (reference sequence). The CDR3 nucleotides read TGTGCCAGCAGCTTGGGCCCGGGGCTACACAATGAGCAGTTCTTC. It encodes CASSLGPGLHNEQFF.

This chain links TRBV5-6 with TRBJ2-2; D gene uncertain. Trimming shortened V by 0 bases and J by 4 bases, and 4 bases separated the two germline ends. The germline V gene encodes CDR1 SGHDT and CDR2 YYEEEE. The CDR3 covers 13 residues. CDR3 coding DNA: TGTGCCAGCAGCTTGGTATCCACCGGGGAGCTGTTTTTT. Protein sequence: CASSLVSTGELFF.

The chain joins TRBV11-2 to TRBJ2-4; TRBD1 matches 7 bases. V lost 4 bases to trimming and J lost 0 bases; unmatched junction nucleotides: 6. The CDR3 spans 16 residues. Germline V gene data show CDR1 as SGHAT and CDR2 as FQNNGV. This CDR3 reads CASSSTGLLAKNIQYF. In DNA form, the CDR3 reads TGTGCCAGCAGCTCGACAGGGCTCCTAGCCAAAAACATTCAGTACTTC. Based on the CDR3 plus reference TRBV11-2 and TRBJ2-4, the full variable domain is EAGVAQSPRYKIIEKRQSVAFWCNPISGHATLYWYQQILGQGPKLLIQFQNNGVVDDSQLPKDRFSAERLKGVDSTLKIQPAKLEDSAVYLCASSSTGLLAKNIQYFGAGTRLSVL.

This sequence joins TRBV18 and TRBJ2-5; tentatively, D is TRBD2 (5 bases). CDR3 size: 15 residues. Trimming removed 3 bases from V and 2 bases from J, with 13 bases in between. Germline-derived CDR1 and CDR2 are KGHSH and LQKENI. CDR3 protein: CASSPTREGQETQYF. The DNA of the CDR3 is TGTGCCAGCTCACCTACCCGCGAGGGACAAGAGACCCAGTACTTC.

The V and J genes are TRBV19 and TRBJ1-4; D ambiguous. CDR1 is LNHDA and CDR2 is SQIVND in the germline V gene (reference sequence). The CDR3 runs to 16 residues. V lost 5 bases and J lost 8, with 21 bases in between. CDR3 loop: CASSPQTAVIAEKLFF. As DNA, the CDR3 is TGTGCCAGTAGTCCTCAAACAGCGGTAATTGCGGAAAAACTGTTTTTT.

CDR3 protein: CASSRGTGNNQPQHF. CDR3 bases: TGTGCCAGCAGCCGGGGAACAGGGAACAATCAGCCCCAGCATTTT. The chain recombines TRBV5-6 with TRBJ1-5, with a possible D match to TRBD1 (6 bases). Germline V gene lookup returns CDR1 SGHDT and CDR2 YYEEEE. V shed 4 bases and J shed 3 bases, with 14 bases lying between them. The length of the CDR3 is 15 residues.

The chain joins TRBV10-2 to TRBJ2-2; D ambiguous. The CDR3 spans 13 residues. The germline V and J ends were trimmed by 0 bases and 2 bases, with 1 base remaining between them. Germline CDR1 WSHSY, CDR2 SAAADI. CDR3 coding DNA: TGCGCCAGCAGTGAGTCCAACACCGGGGAGCTGTTTTTT. Its protein is CASSESNTGELFF.

V is TRBV19 and J is TRBJ1-6; no firm D call. The germline V and J ends were trimmed by 9 bases and 3 bases, with 15 bases remaining between them. CDR3 length: 15 residues. The germline CDR1 and CDR2 sequences are LNHDA and SQIVND (reference sequence). The CDR3 DNA is TGTGCCAGGTTCTGGACGGGCCGCTATAATTCACCCCTCCACTTT. This gives the protein CARFWTGRYNSPLHF. Full variable domain (remainder filled in from reference TRBV19 and TRBJ1-6): DGGITQSPKYLFRKEGQNVTLSCEQNLNHDAMYWYRQDPGQGLRLIYYSQIVNDFQKGDIAEGYSVSREKKESFPLTVTSAQKNPTAFYLCARFWTGRYNSPLHFGNGTRLTVT.

The chain uses TRBV28 and TRBJ1-2; no firm D call. Trimming removed 3 bases at V and 8 bases at J, with 7 bases between. The CDR3 length is 11 residues. Germline V gene data show CDR1 as MDHEN and CDR2 as SYDVKM. The CDR3 region has the DNA TGTGCCAGCAGTTTGATGGGGGGCTACACCTTC. Residues: CASSLMGGYTF.

The gene calls are TRBV15 and TRBJ1-5, with 7 nucleotides matching TRBD1. Unmatched junction bases numbered 1, after V lost 3 bases and J lost 5 bases. The CDR3 sequence is 13 residues long. Per the germline V gene, CDR1 is LNHNV and CDR2 is YYDKDF (reference sequence). The CDR3 DNA sequence: TGTGCCACCAGCAGGGGGACAGATCAGCCCCAGCATTTT. Translation gives CATSRGTDQPQHF.

The chain links TRBV7-8 to TRBJ2-5, with 11 bases that match TRBD2. Trimming at V came to 4 bases and at J to 2 bases, leaving 6 bases not matched to a gene. Germline V gene lookup returns CDR1 SGHVS and CDR2 FQNEAQ. The CDR3 length is 16 residues. CDR3 sequence (DNA): TGTGCCAGCAGCTCGCCGGGACTAGCGGATCAAGAGACCCAGTACTTC. Translated, it gives CASSSPGLADQETQYF.

This clone occurred once. The chain combines TRBV6-5 with TRBJ2-1; the D gene is possibly TRBD1 (5 bases). Trimming left V 2 bases short and J 5 bases short, with 7 bases between. Germline-derived CDR1 and CDR2 are MNHEY and SVGAGI. The CDR3 consists of 13 residues. For the CDR3, the DNA is TGTGCCAGCAGTTACGGGGCGAACAATGAGCAGTTCTTC. This gives the protein CASSYGANNEQFF.

The chain links TRBV28 to TRBJ1-3; D is uncertain. The CDR3 has 14 amino acids. Germline CDR1 MDHEN, CDR2 SYDVKM. Trimming stripped 8 bases from V and 0 bases from J, with 11 bases between. CDR3 sequence: CASLRSASGNTIYF. The CDR3 nucleotides are TGTGCCAGCCTCAGGTCGGCCTCTGGAAACACCATATATTTT. Together with reference TRBV28 and TRBJ1-3, the CDR3 gives the full variable domain: DVKVTQSSRYLVKRTGEKVFLECVQDMDHENMFWYRQDPGLGLRLIYFSYDVKMKEKGDIPEGYSVSREKKERFSLILESASTNQTSMYLCASLRSASGNTIYFGEGSWLTVV.

This clone was recorded only once. The chain employs TRBV10-3 and TRBJ2-2; 9 positions match TRBD2. CDR1 ENHRY and CDR2 SYGVKD come from the germline V gene. The CDR3 sequence is 17 residues long. With 3 bases clipped from V and 0 bases from J, the junction kept 5 bases outside the gene matches. CDR3: CAISDEAGGSNTGELFF. CDR3 nucleotide sequence: TGTGCCATCAGTGACGAGGCGGGAGGGTCGAACACCGGGGAGCTGTTTTTT.

The chain is built from TRBV6-5 and TRBJ1-4, with TRBD1 identical over 8 bases. The CDR3 extends over 13 amino acids. V was pared by 7 bases and J by 10 bases, with 8 bases of the junction left unmatched. From germline, CDR1 is MNHEY and CDR2 SVGAGI. CDR3 coding DNA: TGTGCCAGCACTACAGGGGGGGGCGGAAAACTGTTTTTT. It yields the protein CASTTGGGGKLFF.

In this sample, this clone turned up once. The V and J genes are TRBV27 and TRBJ2-3; maybe TRBD2 (6 bases). Germline V gene data show CDR1 as MNHEY and CDR2 as SMNVEV (reference sequence). The CDR3 is 15 residues long. Between the trimmed V and J ends, which lost 5 bases and 2 bases, there was a span of 14 bases. This CDR3 is CASSQGLAITDTQYF. For the CDR3, the DNA is TGTGCCAGCAGTCAGGGACTCGCGATCACAGATACGCAGTATTTT.

V gene TRBV18 combines with J gene TRBJ1-1, with D possibly being TRBD1 (5 bases). V lost 0 bases to trimming and J lost 3 bases, with 8 bases between them. CDR1 is KGHSH and CDR2 is LQKENI in the germline V gene. There are 14 residues in the CDR3. CDR3 region: CASSPPARDTEAFF. The CDR3 region has the DNA TGTGCCAGCTCACCACCGGCCAGGGACACTGAAGCTTTCTTT.

The chain has TRBV10-3 and TRBJ1-1, with 8 bases aligning to TRBD1. Germline assignment: CDR1 ENHRY and CDR2 SYGVKD. V gave up 10 bases and J gave up 4 bases; unmatched junction bases: 11. The CDR3 has 14 residues. The CDR3 region is CATRTGLMGTEAFF. In nucleotides, the CDR3 is TGTGCCACTCGGACAGGGTTGATGGGCACTGAAGCTTTCTTT.

The chain has TRBV18 and TRBJ1-5; TRBD1 matches at 9 bases. J gave up 6 bases and V 2 bases, and 11 bases lay outside the gene matches. Germline V CDR1 and CDR2: KGHSH, LQKENI. This CDR3 has 17 residues. CDR3 nucleotides: TGTGCCAGCTCACCAGGGAGAACAGGGGGCAGGGGTCAGCCCCAGCATTTT. It specifies CASSPGRTGGRGQPQHF.